This T cell receptor (beta chain) was sequenced in a study of response to subunit inactivated influenza vaccine. Findings and limits, study-wide: Authors suggested that a seasonal influenza vaccination recruits few new T cells each time.

The CDR3 is made up of 12 amino acids. Germline V gene lookup returns CDR1 SEHNR and CDR2 FQNEAQ (reference sequence). TCRdb used MiXCR to reprocess the RT-PCR reads, holding one entry per CDR3 protein. This sample has just over 300,000 distinct CDR3 sequences, with approximately 20% found just once. Notes on this clonotype: Its antigen is undetermined.

The sample here was PBMCs from blood, taken roughly 20 months after vaccination. This clonotype was sampled from a man between 50 and 70 years old who received an inactivated influenza vaccine. The genes are TRBV7-9 and TRBJ2-1; D uncertain. In nucleotides, the CDR3 is TGTGCGAGCGACCTCGGCCGCAATGAGCAGTTCTTC. As protein: CASDLGRNEQFF.